These 11 T cell receptor beta chains share one sample of origin, sequenced in a study of CD8 T cells in ankylosing spondylitis. TCRdb re-analysed the 5' RACE reads in MiXCR, keeping a single row per CDR3 protein. Of some 140,000 distinct CDR3 sequences listed, 6% to 8% are singletons. The sequencing sample was made of blood, either unsorted or a sorted T cell fraction (not recorded which). Receptors were obtained from a female donor with ankylosing spondylitis or in good health (not recorded which).

This clonotype was seen repeatedly, ten times or more. The chain employs TRBV7-8 and TRBJ1-5; a possible D gene is TRBD1 (5 bases). V dropped 2 bases and J dropped 3 bases, with 14 bases sitting between them. Germline CDR1 SGHVS, CDR2 FQNEAQ. The CDR3 consists of 16 residues. CDR3 sequence (DNA): TGTGCCAGCAGCTTAATAGGAGCAGGGATCAATCAGCCCCAGCATTTT. Translating it yields CASSLIGAGINQPQHF.

This clonotype was seen many times. The genes are TRBV28 and TRBJ1-3; D is ambiguous. Germline V gene sequence: CDR1 MDHEN, CDR2 SYDVKM. Trimming removed 3 bases from V and 0 bases from J, with 6 bases in between. This CDR3 region has 14 residues. The chain's CDR3 is CASSFYFSGNTIYF. The DNA for the CDR3 is TGTGCCAGCAGTTTTTACTTCTCTGGAAACACCATATATTTT.

This clonotype was detected ten times or more. The gene calls are TRBV5-1 and TRBJ2-4, with D perhaps TRBD1 (5 bases). Germline V lookup: CDR1 SGHRS, CDR2 YFSETQ. V lost 0 bases to trimming and J lost 1 base, with 11 bases between them. The CDR3 length is 16 residues. This chain's CDR3 is CASSLGQGEAKNIQYF. DNA of the CDR3: TGCGCCAGCAGCTTGGGGCAGGGTGAGGCCAAAAACATTCAGTACTTC.

This clonotype was recorded at least ten times. The CDR3: CASSQDLAGGPDNPRFGKTQYF. In nucleotides, the CDR3 is TGCGCCAGCAGCCAAGACCTGGCGGGGGGGCCAGATAACCCAAGATTCGGGAAGACCCAGTACTTC. This rearrangement joins TRBV4-1 to TRBJ2-5; TRBD2 aligns across 9 bases. Germline trimming cut 0 bases from V and 6 bases from J; bases unmatched to any gene: 26. The CDR3 has 22 residues. Germline values: CDR1 MGHRA, CDR2 YSYEKL.

This clonotype was observed many times. V is TRBV4-1 and J is TRBJ2-1; the D is unclear. This CDR3 region has 17 residues. Germline V lookup: CDR1 MGHRA, CDR2 YSYEKL. Deletions cut 0 bases from V and 1 base from J, with 13 bases between. The CDR3 DNA reads as TGCGCCAGCAGCCAAGAGGTAGTAGCTCGATCCTACAATGAGCAGTTCTTC. This gives the protein CASSQEVVARSYNEQFF.

The table lists this clonotype with many counts. The chain has TRBV12-3 or TRBV12-4 and TRBJ1-2, with a weak D call TRBD1 (5 bases). V was clipped by 5 bases and J by 4 bases, with 14 bases between them. This CDR3 region has 14 residues. The CDR3 nucleotides read TGTGCCAGCAGTGACCCAGGGCTACGCTATGGCTACACCTTC. It specifies CASSDPGLRYGYTF.

This clonotype was detected a few times. The chain uses TRBV7-2 and TRBJ1-6, with a weak D call TRBD1 (6 bases). CDR3 size: 15 residues. CDR1 is SGHTA and CDR2 is FQGNSA in the germline V gene. V shed 1 base and J shed 9 bases, with 13 bases lying between them. DNA of the CDR3: TGTGCCAGCAGCTTAGATAGGGTCAGGGGTTCACCCCTCCACTTT. It codes for CASSLDRVRGSPLHF.

This clonotype has a count of ten or more. The J gene is TRBJ1-2, the V gene TRBV5-1; weak D call: TRBD1 (5 bases). V lost 3 bases and J lost 2, with 14 bases in between. This CDR3 region has 15 residues. Germline assignment: CDR1 SGHRS and CDR2 YFSETQ. The CDR3 DNA sequence: TGCGCCAGCAGCTCAGGGACCCGGCCCAACTATGGCTACACCTTC. It translates to CASSSGTRPNYGYTF. The variable domain in full, with the rest retrieved from reference TRBV5-1 and TRBJ1-2, is KAGVTQTPRYLIKTRGQQVTLSCSPISGHRSVSWYQQTPGQGLQFLFEYFSETQRNKGNFPGRFSGRQFSNSRSEMNVSTLELGDSALYLCASSSGTRPNYGYTFGSGTRLTVV.

There are many counts of this clonotype. This rearrangement joins TRBV7-9 to TRBJ1-6; TRBD1 aligns across 7 bases. V gave up 10 bases and J gave up 7 bases; unmatched junction bases: 13. The CDR3 runs 15 residues. The germline V gene has CDR1 SEHNR and CDR2 FQNEAQ (reference sequence). The CDR3 sequence is CAIATPSGGNSPLHF. In DNA form, the CDR3 reads TGTGCCATCGCAACCCCGTCAGGGGGGAATTCACCCCTCCACTTT.

This clonotype was recorded many times. This chain connects TRBV9 to TRBJ2-2, with 9 bases aligning to TRBD1. V shed 5 bases and J 2 bases; nucleotides not matched to a gene: 7. The CDR3 covers 16 residues. From germline, CDR1 is SGDLS and CDR2 YYNGEE. This chain's CDR3 is CASSVYRGRNTGELFF. In DNA form, the CDR3 reads TGTGCCAGCAGTGTTTACAGGGGGCGAAACACCGGGGAGCTGTTTTTT.

This sequence joins TRBV11-2 and TRBJ2-3; D might be TRBD1 (6 bases). V gave up 2 bases and J gave up 1 base, with 19 bases separating them. CDR3 size: 18 residues. The germline V gene encodes CDR1 SGHAT and CDR2 FQNNGV. The CDR3 DNA reads as TGTGCCAGCAGCTTAACCCCCACTTTGGCAGGGGGCACAGATACGCAGTATTTT. It is translated as CASSLTPTLAGGTDTQYF.